This is a list of T cell receptor beta chains from one sample in a study of early T cells in non-severe SARS-CoV-2 infection. TCRdb redid the calling of the 5' RACE reads with MiXCR, one entry per CDR3 protein. Of around 86,000 distinct CDR3 sequences listed, 14% to 15% are singletons. Sequenced input: whole blood. The origin of the receptors is an adult who was a healthcare worker with PCR-confirmed SARS-CoV-2 infection or an uninfected control (not recorded which). The CDR3 runs from the conserved cysteine through the conserved F or W. Each record gives: V gene, J gene, CDR3 protein.

V: TRBV5-4
J: TRBJ2-3
CDR3: CASRHDLTDTQYF

V: TRBV28
J: TRBJ2-1
CDR3: CASSSLDSGGAGEQFF

V: TRBV5-1
J: TRBJ2-4
CDR3: CASSLSGVGIQYF

V: TRBV30
J: TRBJ1-5
CDR3: CAWSEHRDYQPQHF

V: TRBV7-2
J: TRBJ1-6
CDR3: CASSLVGGRGSPLHF

V: TRBV7-3
J: TRBJ2-2
CDR3: CASSLKDRGHTGELFF

V: TRBV12-3/TRBV12-4
J: TRBJ2-3
CDR3: CASSPQGQFSTDTQYF

V: TRBV5-5
J: TRBJ1-2
CDR3: CASSLGQGAYGYTF

V: TRBV18
J: TRBJ1-3
CDR3: CASRGPNRSGNTIYF

V: TRBV24-1
J: TRBJ2-1
CDR3: CATSRQGVGSSYNEQFF

V: TRBV7-6
J: TRBJ2-5
CDR3: CASSLEGLPVAQYF

V: TRBV9
J: TRBJ1-6
CDR3: CASSVGSSSYNSPLHF

V: TRBV14
J: TRBJ2-3
CDR3: CASSRGGRNLDTQYF

V: TRBV9
J: TRBJ1-5
CDR3: CASSRGGDQPQHF

V: TRBV20-1
J: TRBJ1-2
CDR3: CSARVPGGYGYTF

V: TRBV19
J: TRBJ2-3
CDR3: CASSIVHSGGSTDTQYF

V: TRBV3-1
J: TRBJ2-1
CDR3: CASSPMGSSYNVQFF

V: TRBV29-1
J: TRBJ1-1
CDR3: CSVSQGEAFF

V: TRBV6-2/TRBV6-3
J: TRBJ2-5
CDR3: CASSTHKETQYF

V: TRBV4-1
J: TRBJ1-4
CDR3: CASRLPGREGYKKLFF

V: TRBV29-1
J: TRBJ1-2
CDR3: CSVDVGGYGYTF

V: TRBV11-2
J: TRBJ2-5
CDR3: CASSWAGAEETQYF

V: TRBV7-3
J: TRBJ2-2
CDR3: CASSQTSGGYTGELFF

V: TRBV3-1
J: TRBJ2-3
CDR3: CASSQGPGGSTSTDTQYF

V: TRBV10-2
J: TRBJ1-5
CDR3: CASSEDGTGTSNQPQHF

V: TRBV7-8
J: TRBJ1-2
CDR3: CASSLVLRDYGYTF

V: TRBV11-2
J: TRBJ2-1
CDR3: CASGHRDSEQFF

V: TRBV28
J: TRBJ2-1
CDR3: CASTGRFDEQFF

V: TRBV7-8
J: TRBJ2-3
CDR3: CASRIRYAPGGEDTQYF

V: TRBV30
J: TRBJ1-2
CDR3: CASLKHRTVYGYTF

V: TRBV12-3/TRBV12-4
J: TRBJ2-3
CDR3: CASSLFPTGDLTDTQYF

V: TRBV6-6
J: TRBJ1-6
CDR3: CASRAARNSPLHF

V: TRBV7-9
J: TRBJ2-5
CDR3: CASSFSVQIQETQYF

V: TRBV24-1
J: TRBJ2-2
CDR3: CATSDPTLFNTGELFF

V: TRBV12-3/TRBV12-4
J: TRBJ1-2
CDR3: CASSRQGQSRANYGYTF

V: TRBV4-2
J: TRBJ1-6
CDR3: CASSQEVNGQVGSPLHF

V: TRBV15
J: TRBJ1-1
CDR3: CATSRDRGDTEAFF

V: TRBV19
J: TRBJ1-2
CDR3: CASNPGPSDFYGYTF

V: TRBV12-3/TRBV12-4
J: TRBJ2-1
CDR3: CASRPDSYRGQDEQFF

V: TRBV13
J: TRBJ1-1
CDR3: CASSSGGALIEAFF

V: TRBV5-5
J: TRBJ1-1
CDR3: CASSLAGTTEVFF

V: TRBV20-1
J: TRBJ1-1
CDR3: CSARMPQGSEAFF

V: TRBV7-9
J: TRBJ1-4
CDR3: CASSLGAFNEKLFF

V: TRBV10-3
J: TRBJ1-5
CDR3: CAISGPNSNQPQHF

V: TRBV7-8
J: TRBJ2-3
CDR3: CASSLVGTASTDTQYF

V: TRBV18
J: TRBJ2-1
CDR3: CASSGRQGSSYNEQFF

V: TRBV7-2
J: TRBJ2-3
CDR3: CASSLVGASPDTQYF

V: TRBV7-3
J: TRBJ1-3
CDR3: CASSESGGFGNTIYF

V: TRBV29-1
J: TRBJ2-2
CDR3: CSVIAGRTGELFF

V: TRBV10-1
J: TRBJ1-1
CDR3: CASSFNRDTEAFF

V: TRBV30
J: TRBJ1-2
CDR3: CAWSIDRPQDGYTF

V: TRBV2
J: TRBJ1-5
CDR3: CASTQGDSNQPQHF

V: TRBV12-2
J: TRBJ1-4
CDR3: CASRLAPSPGLTPNEKLFF